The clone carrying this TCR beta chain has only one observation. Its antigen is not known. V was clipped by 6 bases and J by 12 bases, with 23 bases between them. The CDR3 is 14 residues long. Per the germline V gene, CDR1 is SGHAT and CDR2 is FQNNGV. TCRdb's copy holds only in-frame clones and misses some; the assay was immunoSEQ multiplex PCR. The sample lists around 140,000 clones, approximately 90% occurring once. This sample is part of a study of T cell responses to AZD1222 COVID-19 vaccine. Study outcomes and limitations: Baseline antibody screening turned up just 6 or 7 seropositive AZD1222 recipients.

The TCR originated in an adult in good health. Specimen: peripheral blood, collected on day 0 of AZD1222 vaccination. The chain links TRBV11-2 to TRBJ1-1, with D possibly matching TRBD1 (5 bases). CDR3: CASSPISGPTGTFF. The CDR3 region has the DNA TGTGCCAGCAGTCCCATTTCGGGCCCCACAGGAACTTTCTTT.